These 26 T cell receptor beta chains share one sample of origin, sequenced in a study of graft-versus-host responses after intestinal transplantation. These receptors' antigens are unknown. The protocol was immunoSEQ multiplex PCR, while the TCRdb copy is restricted to in-frame clones and leaves out a portion. The sample lists some 40,000 clones, about 93% occurring once. This sample comprised unstimulated CD8+ T cells sorted from spleen or lymph node cells, obtained before transplant. The origin of the receptors is a human donor who was the organ donor for an intestinal transplant.

The chain couples TRBV5-4 to TRBJ2-7, with D perhaps matching TRBD2 (5 bases). The CDR3 totals 11 residues. Trimming shortened V by 2 bases and J by 6 bases, and 6 bases separated the two germline ends. Germline V gives CDR1 SGHNT, CDR2 YYREEE (reference sequence). The CDR3 sequence is CASSFEGEQYF. In nucleotides, the CDR3 is TGTGCCAGCAGCTTTGAGGGCGAGCAGTACTTC.

The chain links TRBV7-6 to TRBJ2-7; TRBD1 might be the D (8 bases). Germline loops: CDR1 SGHVS, CDR2 FNYEAQ. The CDR3 is made up of 16 amino acids. V was clipped by 2 bases and J by 1 base, with 15 bases between them. The CDR3 DNA reads TGTGCCAGCAGCTTAAGAGCGGGACAGGCTTCCTACGAGCAGTACTTC. Protein: CASSLRAGQASYEQYF.

This clone was counted a single time. This chain's CDR3 is CASSVSPGLAFGDTQYF. Written as DNA, the CDR3 is TGTGCCAGCAGCGTCTCCCCGGGACTAGCATTCGGAGATACGCAGTATTTT. This sequence joins TRBV9 and TRBJ2-3, with 9 nucleotides matching TRBD2. This CDR3 is 17 amino acids long. Per germline, CDR1 SGDLS and CDR2 YYNGEE. The V and J ends lost 2 bases and 5 bases, in that order; junction bases with no gene match: 12.

V is TRBV19 and J is TRBJ2-1; D is undetermined. The germline CDR1 and CDR2 sequences are LNHDA and SQIVND (reference sequence). This CDR3 is built from 12 residues. V dropped 3 bases and J dropped 10 bases, with 10 bases sitting between them. CDR3 loop: CASSIISGEQFF. Here the CDR3 DNA reads TGTGCCAGTAGTATTATATCGGGCGAGCAGTTCTTC.

The chain carries TRBV28 and TRBJ2-1, with unresolved D. CDR1 MDHEN and CDR2 SYDVKM come from the germline V gene. Trimming shortened V by 1 base and J by 4 bases, and 5 bases separated the two germline ends. This CDR3 is 13 amino acids long. The CDR3 sequence is CASSLSRYNEQFF. CDR3 DNA sequence: TGTGCCAGCAGTTTATCTCGGTACAATGAGCAGTTCTTC.

The chain has TRBV4-1 and TRBJ2-7; D is perhaps TRBD1 or TRBD2 (5 bases each). This CDR3 has 18 amino acids. CDR1 is MGHRA and CDR2 is YSYEKL in the germline V gene. Trimming removed 0 bases at V and 0 bases at J, with 18 bases between. The chain's CDR3 is CASSQDTPGTESSYEQYF. CDR3 in DNA: TGCGCCAGCAGCCAAGATACCCCAGGGACGGAGAGCTCCTACGAGCAGTACTTC.

The chain joins TRBV5-5 to TRBJ2-1; no clear D. The V end was cut by 2 bases, the J end by 8 bases, with 8 bases between. The germline CDR1 and CDR2 sequences are SGHKS and YYEKEE (reference sequence). CDR3 length equals 12 residues. The chain's CDR3 is CASSLVDDEQFF. Written as DNA, the CDR3 is TGTGCCAGCAGCTTAGTGGATGATGAGCAGTTCTTC.

In this sample, this clone turned up once. The chain has TRBV7-2 and TRBJ2-3; no firm D call. In germline, CDR1 is SGHTA, CDR2 FQGNSA. This CDR3 region has 14 residues. Trimming stripped 1 base from V and 1 base from J, with 6 bases between. CDR3 nucleotides: TGTGCCAGCAGCTTAGTGGCTGGCACAGATACGCAGTATTTT. It yields the protein CASSLVAGTDTQYF. The full variable domain, its missing parts supplied by reference TRBV7-2 and TRBJ2-3, is GAGVSQSPSNKVTEKGKDVELRCDPISGHTALYWYRQSLGQGLEFLIYFQGNSAPDKSGLPSDRFSAERTGGSVSTLTIQRTQQEDSAVYLCASSLVAGTDTQYFGPGTRLTVL.

The genes are TRBV4-3 and TRBJ2-1; 9 bases line up with TRBD2. The V gene's germline CDR1 is LGHNA and CDR2 YSLEER. The CDR3 has 16 amino acids. Trimming removed 4 bases from V and 7 bases from J; junction bases left unmatched: 11. The CDR3 here is CASSRSSPGLANEQFF. The CDR3 DNA sequence: TGCGCCAGCAGCCGAAGTAGCCCGGGACTAGCTAATGAGCAGTTCTTC.

This clone was seen at least ten times. V is TRBV9 and J is TRBJ2-1; possibly TRBD1 or TRBD2 for D (5 bases each). The germline CDR1 and CDR2 sequences are SGDLS and YYNGEE. The V gene lost 4 bases and the J gene lost 14 bases, with 13 bases spanning the gap. The CDR3 sequence is 11 residues long. The CDR3 reads CASSSGPQEFF. As DNA, the CDR3 is TGTGCCAGCAGCTCGGGACCACAGGAGTTCTTC.

The chain has TRBV7-8 and TRBJ1-1, with a possible D match to TRBD1 (6 bases). The V end lost 5 bases, the J end lost 4 bases, and 14 bases lay between the germline ends. CDR1 SGHVS and CDR2 FQNEAQ come from the germline V gene. This CDR3 is built from 14 residues. Here the CDR3 DNA reads TGTGCCAGCAGCATAGGGGGAATCTTCACTGAAGCTTTCTTT. It codes for CASSIGGIFTEAFF.

V is TRBV19 and J is TRBJ2-7; possible D gene TRBD1, 6 bases. There are 15 residues in the CDR3. V was clipped by 3 bases and J by 2 bases, with 14 bases between them. Germline CDR1 and CDR2: LNHDA and SQIVND (reference sequence). The CDR3: CASSIGAQGPYEQYF. Written as DNA, the CDR3 is TGTGCCAGTAGTATCGGAGCACAGGGACCCTACGAGCAGTACTTC.

The chain employs TRBV27 and TRBJ2-7; D is ambiguous. Germline values: CDR1 MNHEY, CDR2 SMNVEV (reference sequence). Trimming removed 4 bases at V and 1 base at J, with 11 bases between. The CDR3 has 14 amino acids. CDR3 residues: CASSSRTGSYEQYF. The CDR3 DNA sequence: TGTGCCAGCAGTTCCCGGACGGGTTCCTACGAGCAGTACTTC.

The rearrangement joins TRBV9 to TRBJ1-5, with TRBD1 identical over 8 bases. Germline CDR1 is SGDLS and CDR2 is YYNGEE. V lost 4 bases to trimming and J lost 6 bases; unmatched junction nucleotides: 3. The CDR3 runs 13 residues. The CDR3 sequence is CASSPTGGQPQHF. CDR3 sequence (DNA): TGTGCCAGCAGCCCAACAGGGGGTCAGCCCCAGCATTTT.

In DNA form, the CDR3 reads TGTGCCAGCAGCTTACGAGGTGCTGGGGGGGCGCCTGGAAACACCATATATTTT. Translated: CASSLRGAGGAPGNTIYF. The rearrangement uses TRBV7-8 and TRBJ1-3; the D gene is possibly TRBD1 (6 bases). V was trimmed by 2 bases and J by 2 bases, leaving 19 bases between them. The CDR3 loop spans 18 amino acids. Germline loops: CDR1 SGHVS, CDR2 FQNEAQ.

As regards this clone: Sequence at one end of the junction differs from germline and may be a read error. This specimen includes other DNA sequences encoding the same CDR3. This chain links TRBV7-6 with TRBJ2-7; the D gene is possibly TRBD2 (5 bases). This CDR3 region has 14 residues. Per the germline V gene, CDR1 is SGHVS and CDR2 is FNYEAQ. CDR3 DNA sequence: TGTGCTAGCAGCTTAGCGCTGGACTCCTACGAGCAGTACTTC. This encodes CASSLALDSYEQYF.

The V call is TRBV28, the J call TRBJ2-3; 7 nucleotides match TRBD2. The germline CDR1 and CDR2 sequences are MDHEN and SYDVKM. J gave up 0 bases and V 1 base, and 1 base lay outside the gene matches. CDR3 length equals 15 residues. CDR3 in DNA: TGTGCCAGCAGTTTATATAGCGGGAGCACAGATACGCAGTATTTT. Protein product: CASSLYSGSTDTQYF.

The chain has TRBV9 and TRBJ1-2; 11 positions match TRBD1. With 0 bases clipped from V and 8 bases from J, the junction kept 9 bases outside the gene matches. The CDR3 has 16 amino acids. Germline CDR1 SGDLS, CDR2 YYNGEE. CDR3 nucleotides: TGTGCCAGCAGCGTAGGTTCTCCCGGGACAGGGGGAGGCTACACCTTC. This translates into CASSVGSPGTGGGYTF.

The V call is TRBV7-9, the J call TRBJ2-1, with no clear D. V was pared by 3 bases and J by 9 bases, with 9 bases between. The length of the CDR3 is 12 residues. Per germline, CDR1 SEHNR and CDR2 FQNEAQ (reference sequence). This CDR3 is CASSLQNSEQFF. The CDR3 DNA follows: TGTGCCAGCAGCTTGCAGAATTCTGAGCAGTTCTTC.

Worth noting for this clone: At one boundary the junction diverges from the germline segment, which might be a read error. The rearrangement links TRBV4-3 to TRBJ2-7, with TRBD1 as a possible D gene (5 bases). The CDR3 sequence is 13 residues long. CDR1 is LGHNA and CDR2 is YSLEER in the germline V gene. The DNA of the CDR3 is TGCGCCAGCAGCCCCAGGGCAGTAGACGAGCGGTACTTC. It specifies CASSPRAVDERYF.

The chain couples TRBV27 to TRBJ2-3, with TRBD2 matching over 8 bases. V shed 3 bases and J 3 bases; nucleotides not matched to a gene: 11. CDR1 is MNHEY and CDR2 is SMNVEV in the germline V gene (reference sequence). The CDR3 is 17 amino acids. The CDR3 spells CASSLVPSGSMTDTQYF. The CDR3 region has the DNA TGTGCCAGCAGTTTGGTCCCCAGCGGGAGTATGACAGATACGCAGTATTTT.

The chain has TRBV28 and TRBJ2-7, with 13 nucleotides matching TRBD2. The CDR3 extends over 20 amino acids. J lost 0 bases, V lost 5 bases, and 16 bases had no gene match. Germline V gene lookup returns CDR1 MDHEN and CDR2 SYDVKM. CDR3 loop: CASSTQITGTSGAPSYEQYF. The CDR3 DNA reads as TGTGCCAGCAGTACCCAAATCACCGGGACTAGCGGGGCTCCCTCCTACGAGCAGTACTTC.

The rearrangement uses TRBV6-5 and TRBJ2-3, with D possibly matching TRBD2 (6 bases). The CDR3 contains 15 residues. Trimming took off 4 bases at V and 1 base at J, with 12 bases between the two ends. Per the germline V gene, CDR1 is MNHEY and CDR2 is SVGAGI. CDR3 DNA sequence: TGTGCCAGCAGTTCGGTAGCGGCCCGCACAGATACGCAGTATTTT. This sequence encodes CASSSVAARTDTQYF.

The rearrangement uses TRBV7-9 and TRBJ1-1, with D possibly being TRBD1 (6 bases). The CDR3 contains 17 residues. The germline gives CDR1 SEHNR, CDR2 FQNEAQ (reference sequence). Trimming removed 1 base from V and 0 bases from J, with 15 bases in between. The CDR3 spells CASSLEGLGQVNTEAFF. The CDR3, as DNA: TGTGCCAGCAGCTTAGAGGGGTTGGGACAAGTGAACACTGAAGCTTTCTTT.

This chain links TRBV19 with TRBJ2-7; the match to TRBD1 covers 10 bases. The trim removed 6 bases at V and 3 bases at J, leaving 11 bases unmatched. The germline CDR1 and CDR2 sequences are LNHDA and SQIVND (reference sequence). This CDR3 has 16 amino acids. CDR3 loop: CASSSIVDRGIYEQYF. For the CDR3, the DNA is TGTGCCAGTAGCTCCATAGTGGACAGGGGGATCTACGAGCAGTACTTC.

The chain employs TRBV21-1 and TRBJ2-7. TRBV21-1 is designated a pseudogene. The CDR3 length is 18 residues. The CDR3 reads CASSRTASGTQILYEQYF. The CDR3 region has the DNA TGTGCCAGCAGCAGAACAGCCTCCGGGACCCAAATCCTTTACGAGCAGTACTTC.